Shown below are 13 T cell receptor beta chains from a single sample sequenced in a study of OX40 agonist ivuxolimab in advanced cancers. Clones were sequenced by immunoSEQ multiplex PCR, and TCRdb holds only the in-frame ones, with some missing. The sample has about 55,000 clones; about 89% are singletons. Sample: CD4+ or CD8+ T cells sorted from blood, taken in a trial of the OX40 agonist ivuxolimab. Receptors were obtained from an adult with an advanced solid tumor such as melanoma, head and neck, liver or kidney cancer.

This clone was detected only a few times. The chain carries TRBV4-1 and TRBJ2-5; D gene ambiguous. Germline values: CDR1 MGHRA, CDR2 YSYEKL. V was trimmed by 1 base and J by 2 bases, leaving 11 bases between them. The CDR3 covers 15 residues. CDR3 residues: CASSQVDGDQETQYF. The CDR3 region has the DNA TGCGCCAGCAGCCAAGTAGACGGAGATCAAGAGACCCAGTACTTC.

V is TRBV9 and J is TRBJ2-7, with D perhaps TRBD1 (5 bases). Germline V gives CDR1 SGDLS, CDR2 YYNGEE. The CDR3 runs to 15 residues. The V end lost 0 bases, the J end lost 4 bases, and 14 bases lay between the germline ends. The CDR3: CASSVGSGSGYEQYF. CDR3 bases: TGTGCCAGCAGCGTAGGCTCAGGGTCCGGATACGAGCAGTACTTC.

As for this clone: One end of the junction fails to match germline, which may point to a read error. This chain uses TRBV19 with TRBJ1-2, with unresolved D. Germline CDR1 is LNHDA and CDR2 is SQIVND (reference sequence). The length of the CDR3 is 12 residues. This chain's CDR3 is CASSPDSMDVAF. The CDR3 bases are TGTGCCAGTAGTCCAGATTCGATGGACGTCGCCTTC.

The rearrangement uses TRBV21-1 and TRBJ2-2; TRBD2, as called in the table, went unchecked against the DNA. TRBV21-1 is tagged as a pseudogene. This CDR3 has 18 amino acids. The CDR3 DNA reads as TGTGCCAGCAGCAAACGGGGACTAATTCCCGAGAACACCGGGGAGCTGTTTTTT. Amino acid sequence: CASSKRGLIPENTGELFF.

The V gene is TRBV6-4, the J gene TRBJ2-1, with 13 bases aligning to TRBD2. The germline gives CDR1 MRHNA, CDR2 SNTAGT. This CDR3 contains 15 residues. Unmatched junction bases numbered 7, after V lost 6 bases and J lost 8 bases. The CDR3 loop is CASSLLAGGPHEQFF. In nucleotides, the CDR3 is TGTGCCAGCAGCTTACTAGCGGGAGGGCCCCATGAGCAGTTCTTC.

The V gene is TRBV7-3, the J gene TRBJ2-1, with 12 positions matching TRBD2. The CDR3 is 18 residues long. Germline V gene lookup returns CDR1 SGHTA and CDR2 FQGTGA. After removal of 0 bases from V and 9 bases from J, the junction contained 12 bases not matched to a gene. The CDR3 spells CASSLTYGSSGRAGEQFF. The CDR3 bases are TGTGCCAGCAGCTTAACGTACGGATCTAGCGGGAGGGCTGGTGAGCAGTTCTTC.

J is TRBJ2-7 and V is TRBV6-1; 12 bases agree with TRBD1. The CDR3 contains 20 residues. The V segment lost 2 bases and the J segment 0 bases; nucleotides outside the gene matches: 14. Per germline, CDR1 MNHNS and CDR2 SASEGT. This chain's CDR3 is CASSEHRDRGPSGASYEQYF. For the CDR3, the DNA is TGTGCCAGCAGTGAACACCGGGACAGGGGGCCTAGCGGGGCCTCCTACGAGCAGTACTTC.

The CDR3 DNA is TGTGCCAGCAGCCTAGATCCGAACCTTGAGCAGTTCTTC. Translation: CASSLDPNLEQFF. The chain uses TRBV6-5 and TRBJ2-1; D gene ambiguous. V gave up 6 bases and J gave up 9 bases, with 15 bases separating them. CDR1 and CDR2 (germline): MNHEY, SVGAGI. This CDR3 comprises 13 residues.

The chain links TRBV4-1 to TRBJ2-1, with D uncertain. V was cut by 0 bases and J by 1 base, with 7 bases left in between. The CDR3 has 15 amino acids. Germline V gene sequence: CDR1 MGHRA, CDR2 YSYEKL. DNA of the CDR3: TGCGCCAGCAGCCAAGAGGGTTGGTCCTACAATGAGCAGTTCTTC. Its protein is CASSQEGWSYNEQFF.

The J gene is TRBJ2-1, the V gene TRBV7-9; possibly TRBD1 for D (6 bases). The CDR3 loop spans 16 amino acids. Per germline, CDR1 SEHNR and CDR2 FQNEAQ (reference sequence). The V and J ends lost 6 bases and 4 bases respectively, with 19 bases between them. CDR3 sequence reads: CASRPPTGQIYNEQFF. DNA for the CDR3: TGTGCCAGCAGACCCCCGACGGGACAAATATACAATGAGCAGTTCTTC.

The chain employs TRBV9 and TRBJ1-5; possible D gene TRBD1, 5 bases. V was cut by 2 bases and J by 3 bases, with 6 bases left in between. Germline CDR1 is SGDLS and CDR2 is YYNGEE. This CDR3 comprises 13 residues. The DNA for the CDR3 is TGTGCCAGCAGCGTGGGGGACAATCAGCCCCAGCATTTT. It translates to CASSVGDNQPQHF. Complete variable domain (other parts from reference TRBV9 and TRBJ1-5): DSGVTQTPKHLITATGQRVTLRCSPRSGDLSVYWYQQSLDQGLQFLIQYYNGEERAKGNILERFSAQQFPDLHSELNLSSLELGDSALYFCASSVGDNQPQHFGDGTRLSIL.

The chain combines TRBV2 with TRBJ1-4, with 11 bases matching TRBD1. J lost 8 bases, V lost 9 bases, and 8 bases had no gene match. The length of the CDR3 is 14 residues. CDR1 is SNHLY, CDR2 FYNNEI, per germline. The CDR3 loop is CASRRGQGDEKLFF. In DNA form, the CDR3 reads TGTGCCAGTAGGCGGGGACAGGGGGACGAAAAACTGTTTTTT.

This chain joins TRBV28 and TRBJ2-1; D might be TRBD1 or TRBD2, each matching 5 bases. Germline CDR1 and CDR2: MDHEN and SYDVKM. V lost 8 bases and J lost 8, with 13 bases in between. This CDR3 region has 12 residues. CDR3 protein: CASGASRHEQFF. DNA of the CDR3: TGTGCCAGCGGGGCTAGCCGCCATGAGCAGTTCTTC.